The clone carrying this T cell receptor (beta chain) appeared a few times. The entry originates in a study of control samples from healthy donors and cancer patients. Libraries were prepared by immunoSEQ multiplex PCR; TCRdb keeps only in-frame clonotypes and omits some of them. This sample has approximately 110,000 clones, with 80% to 95% found just once. This clonotype was obtained from a woman in her late teens or twenties in good health. Sample: blood.

CDR3 in amino acids: CASSFYNEQFF. The CDR3 region has the DNA TGTGCCAGCAGTTTCTACAATGAGCAGTTCTTC. This chain links TRBV6-2 or TRBV6-3 with TRBJ2-1; no clear D gene. Germline-derived CDR1 and CDR2 are MNHEY and SVGEGT. This CDR3 has 11 residues. V gave up 4 bases and J gave up 3 bases, with 1 base separating them.